One T cell receptor beta chain is described in this entry. Participants were aged about 18 to 89 years from about two dozen US areas. All recovered Cohort 3 donors got two negative PCRs, got clearance, or saw symptom resolution. This entry is derived from a study of blood T cell repertoires in COVID-19. Whole-study context: Sources were T cells, B-cell-depleted T cells, or PBMCs; the material itself was cDNA or gDNA.

This CDR3 comprises 15 residues. Germline V lookup: CDR1 MRHNA, CDR2 SNTAGT. With 3 bases removed from V and 2 bases from J, the gap between germline ends came to 12 bases. Original processing methods: By means of reference gene primer amplification, nucleated cell counts were estimated. This table comes from immunoSEQ multiplex PCR, and its TCRdb copy is limited to in-frame clones, with some not included. The V and J calls and clone size come from that table; D and trimming were worked out from the DNA. The sample has a few hundred thousand clones; around 83% are singletons. The chain joins TRBV6-4 to TRBJ2-3, with D uncertain. The sample comprised PBMCs or T cells enriched from blood (not recorded which). This receptor was taken from a woman aged 45-65 years who had recovered from COVID-19. This CDR3 reads CASSDGGAPTDTQYF. Written as DNA, the CDR3 is TGTGCCAGCAGTGATGGCGGAGCCCCCACAGATACGCAGTATTTT.